Below, 17 T cell receptor beta chains from the same sample are listed, as sequenced in a study of blood T cells in healthy people across ages. The use of a sample-barcoded 5' primer and a J-beta primer mix characterized a second PCR of roughly 6 to 11 cycles. TCRdb passed the 5' RACE reads through MiXCR, listing each CDR3 protein once. The data contain hundreds of thousands of distinct CDR3 sequences, around 68% of them singletons. The sample consisted of blood. Receptors originate from a man aged 25-40 years in good health.

This clonotype was recorded a few times. The chain uses TRBV29-1 and TRBJ2-3; a possible D gene is TRBD1 (5 bases). Trimming removed 3 bases at V and 3 bases at J, with 7 bases between. The CDR3 has 12 amino acids. Germline V gene data show CDR1 as SQVTM and CDR2 as ANQGSEA. The CDR3 region has the DNA TGCAGCGTTGATCCAGGGACAGATACGCAGTATTTT. Amino acids: CSVDPGTDTQYF.

The chain is built from TRBV25-1 and TRBJ2-1, with 11 bases fitting TRBD2. This CDR3 has 15 residues. The J segment lost 9 bases and the V segment lost 11 bases, leaving 15 bases of the junction unmatched. CDR1 MGHDK and CDR2 SYGVNS come from the germline V gene. CDR3 nucleotide sequence: TGTGCCTCCTCAACGTCTAGCGGGGGGAGGAGTGAGCAGTTCTTC. Residues: CASSTSSGGRSEQFF.

The J gene is TRBJ1-1, the V gene TRBV3-1; D not resolved. With 7 bases removed from V and 5 bases from J, the gap between germline ends came to 8 bases. Per germline, CDR1 LGHDT and CDR2 YNNKEL (reference sequence). The CDR3 extends over 11 amino acids. The CDR3 sequence is CASTGRTEAFF. Here the CDR3 DNA reads TGTGCCAGCACTGGAAGGACTGAAGCTTTCTTT.

The chain uses TRBV6-2 or TRBV6-3 and TRBJ2-1; no clear D. The CDR3 length is 14 residues. Germline CDR1 MNHEY, CDR2 SVGEGT. V lost 6 bases and J lost 8, with 17 bases in between. The CDR3 reads CASSPGPSPDEQFF. The CDR3 DNA reads TGTGCCAGCAGCCCTGGACCAAGTCCGGATGAGCAGTTCTTC.

Points on this clonotype: One junction end disagrees with the germline gene, perhaps due to a read error. The chain has TRBV28 and TRBJ2-7, with D perhaps TRBD2 (6 bases). Germline V gene data show CDR1 as MDHEN and CDR2 as SYDVKM. The CDR3 consists of 15 residues. This CDR3 reads CAGSLWIAASYEQYF. The CDR3 DNA follows: TGTGCCGGCAGTTTATGGATAGCGGCGTCCTACGAGCAGTACTTC.

The V and J genes are TRBV4-2 and TRBJ1-4, with D possibly TRBD1 on 6 matching bases. V lost 1 base to trimming and J lost 10 bases, with 10 bases between them. The CDR3 length is 13 residues. Germline loops: CDR1 LGHNA, CDR2 YNFKEQ. CDR3 coding DNA: TGTGCCAGCAGCCAAGCAGGGGAAAGAAAACTGTTTTTT. Translation gives CASSQAGERKLFF.

This clonotype was counted once. The gene calls are TRBV19 and TRBJ1-6, with no clear D. Trimming left V 7 bases short and J 8 bases short, with 9 bases between. CDR3 length: 12 amino acids. Germline V gives CDR1 LNHDA, CDR2 SQIVND (reference sequence). CDR3 coding DNA: TGTGCCAGTACCCCCGGAGATTCACCCCTCCACTTT. Protein sequence: CASTPGDSPLHF.

V usage is TRBV20-1 and J usage is TRBJ1-2; no definite D call. V was pared by 1 base and J by 8 bases, with 8 bases between. Germline V gives CDR1 DFQATT, CDR2 SNEGSKA (reference sequence). The CDR3 length is 11 residues. The CDR3 is CSARVPDGYTF. In DNA form, the CDR3 reads TGCAGTGCTAGAGTACCCGACGGCTACACCTTC.

Comment on this clonotype: One junction end disagrees with the germline gene, perhaps due to a read error. The rearrangement links TRBV5-1 to TRBJ2-7; D may correspond to TRBD1 or TRBD2 (6 bases each). The CDR3 contains 14 residues. From germline, CDR1 is SGHRS and CDR2 YFSETQ. The DNA of the CDR3 is TGCGCCAGCAGCTCAGGGACGGGGGCCTACGGGCAGTACTTC. Amino acids: CASSSGTGAYGQYF.

This clonotype occurred a few times. The CDR3 spells CASSPPGRAYEQYF. The CDR3 DNA is TGTGCCAGCAGCCCGCCAGGGAGAGCCTACGAGCAGTACTTC. V usage is TRBV7-9 and J usage is TRBJ2-7, with D possibly being TRBD1 or TRBD2 (5 bases each). This CDR3 is built from 14 residues. Germline V lookup: CDR1 SEHNR, CDR2 FQNEAQ (reference sequence). The germline V and J ends were trimmed by 5 bases and 2 bases, with 13 bases remaining between them.

V is TRBV20-1 and J is TRBJ2-7, with 9 bases fitting TRBD2. The end of the DNA fits TRBJ2-1 better, so the J call may be wrong. The CDR3 runs 14 residues. The germline CDR1 and CDR2 sequences are DFQATT and SNEGSKA (reference sequence). The CDR3 coding sequence is TGCAGTGCTAGAGGGGCTAGCGGGGCCAATGAGCAGTTCTTC. Translating it yields CSARGASGANEQFF.

The chain recombines TRBV6-6 with TRBJ2-3, with D perhaps matching TRBD1 or TRBD2 (5 bases each). Germline V gene lookup returns CDR1 MNHNY and CDR2 SVGAGI (reference sequence). The CDR3 spans 13 residues. Trimming removed 7 bases at V and 4 bases at J, with 12 bases between. The CDR3 DNA is TGTGCCAGCACCCTCGAGGGGTCAGATACGCAGTATTTT. Translation: CASTLEGSDTQYF.

The chain combines TRBV2 with TRBJ1-1; D gene unclear. Trimming left V 7 bases short and J 7 bases short, with 13 bases between. CDR1 and CDR2 from the germline V gene are SNHLY and FYNNEI. The CDR3 runs to 12 residues. The DNA of the CDR3 is TGTGCCAGCACATTAACGAGAAGTGAAGCTTTCTTT. It specifies CASTLTRSEAFF.

The V and J genes are TRBV12-3 or TRBV12-4 and TRBJ2-4, with no clear D. This CDR3 region has 13 residues. V lost 8 bases, J lost 3 bases, and 11 bases lay in between. CDR3 protein: CASGPLGKNIQYF. DNA of the CDR3: TGTGCCAGCGGCCCTCTGGGCAAAAACATTCAGTACTTC.

This clonotype appeared once. One junction end disagrees with the germline gene, perhaps due to a read error. The chain recombines TRBV5-1 with TRBJ2-7; the D gene is possibly TRBD2 (5 bases). Germline V lookup: CDR1 SGHRS, CDR2 YFSETQ. The CDR3 runs 19 residues. CDR3 protein: CVSSPGPRLRTGSSYEQYF. Here the CDR3 DNA reads TGCGTCAGCAGTCCTGGACCTCGCCTTAGGACTGGCAGCTCCTACGAGCAGTACTTC.

Here the CDR3 DNA reads TGTGCCAGCGCCCCGACGACAGGGGGCTACGAGCAGTACTTC. This codes for CASAPTTGGYEQYF. The chain is built from TRBV27 and TRBJ2-7, with TRBD1 matching 9 bases. CDR1 is MNHEY, CDR2 SMNVEV, per germline (reference sequence). V shed 8 bases, J shed 3 bases, and the junction held 8 bases outside the gene matches. The CDR3 runs to 14 residues.

The DNA for the CDR3 is TGTGCCAGCAGCTCCGAGGGAGACAATGAGCAGTTCTTC. Translating gives CASSSEGDNEQFF. The J gene is TRBJ2-1, the V gene TRBV2, with D perhaps matching TRBD2 (5 bases). The germline V gene encodes CDR1 SNHLY and CDR2 FYNNEI. The CDR3 sequence is 13 residues long. V gave up 6 bases and J gave up 5 bases, with 11 bases separating them.